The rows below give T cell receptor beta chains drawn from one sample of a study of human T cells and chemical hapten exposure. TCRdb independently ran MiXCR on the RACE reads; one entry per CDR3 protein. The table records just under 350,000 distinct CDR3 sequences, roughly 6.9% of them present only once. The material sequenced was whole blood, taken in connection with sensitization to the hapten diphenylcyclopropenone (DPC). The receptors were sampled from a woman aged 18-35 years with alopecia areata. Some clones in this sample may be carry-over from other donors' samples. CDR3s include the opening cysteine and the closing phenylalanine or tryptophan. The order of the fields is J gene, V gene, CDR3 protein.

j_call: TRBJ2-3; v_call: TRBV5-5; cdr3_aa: CASTEARGTSTDTQYF
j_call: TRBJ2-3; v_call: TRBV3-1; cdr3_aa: CASSHSGTGVVTDTQYF
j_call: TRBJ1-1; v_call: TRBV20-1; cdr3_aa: CSARDSTGIMTEAFF
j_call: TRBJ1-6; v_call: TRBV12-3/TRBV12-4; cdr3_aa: CASSLRSSYNSPLHF
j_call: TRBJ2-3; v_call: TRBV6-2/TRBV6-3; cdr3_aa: CASSNIRSGGRTSTDTQYF
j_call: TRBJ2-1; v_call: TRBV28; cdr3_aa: CASSPAGAAYNEQFF
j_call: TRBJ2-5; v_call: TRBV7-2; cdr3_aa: CASSSTSLSQETQYF
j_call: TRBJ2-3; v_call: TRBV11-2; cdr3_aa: CASSPVTGTDTQYF
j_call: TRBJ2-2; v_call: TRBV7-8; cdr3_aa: CASSTLLARVGGELFF
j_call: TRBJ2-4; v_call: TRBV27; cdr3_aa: CASSPHADPRNIQYF
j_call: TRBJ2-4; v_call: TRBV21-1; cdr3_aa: CASRPLEAKNIQYF
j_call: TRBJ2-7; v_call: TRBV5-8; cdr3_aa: CASSFGDLLRGYEQYF
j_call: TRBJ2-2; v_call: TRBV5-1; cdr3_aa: CASSPEGGRNTGELFF
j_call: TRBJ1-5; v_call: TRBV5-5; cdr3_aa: CASSLSPGDQPQHF
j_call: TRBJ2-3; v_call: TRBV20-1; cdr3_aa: CSATGTGRTDTQYF
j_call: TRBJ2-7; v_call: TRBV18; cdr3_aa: CASSPWFSTYEQYF
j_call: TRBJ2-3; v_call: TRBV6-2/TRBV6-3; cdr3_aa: CASRSEGLDTQYF
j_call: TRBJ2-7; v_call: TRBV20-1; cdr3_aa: CSARDLVNGYEQYF
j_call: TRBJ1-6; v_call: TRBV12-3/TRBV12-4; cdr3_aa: CASSLSDRVEAPLHF
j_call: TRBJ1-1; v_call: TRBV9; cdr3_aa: CASSVARDKTEAFF
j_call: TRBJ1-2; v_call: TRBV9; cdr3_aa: CASSVEMGYGYTF
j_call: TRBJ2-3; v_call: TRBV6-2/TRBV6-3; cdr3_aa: CASSRDRATGTQYF
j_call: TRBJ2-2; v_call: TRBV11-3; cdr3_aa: CASSASRANTGELFF
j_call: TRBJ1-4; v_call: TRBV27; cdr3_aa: CASSLKYPPRTNEKLFF
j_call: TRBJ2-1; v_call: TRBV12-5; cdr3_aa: CASAPPWGRYNEQFF
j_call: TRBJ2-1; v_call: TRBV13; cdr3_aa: CASSTGLSGDEQFF
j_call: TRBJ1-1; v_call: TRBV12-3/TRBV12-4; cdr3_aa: CASSLNPRGVTEAFF
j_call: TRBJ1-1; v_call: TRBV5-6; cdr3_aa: CASSLGPEGRILNTEAFF
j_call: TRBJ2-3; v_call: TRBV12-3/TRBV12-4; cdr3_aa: CASTDRGGTDTQYF
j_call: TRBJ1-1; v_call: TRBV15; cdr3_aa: CATSRDHRGDTEAFF
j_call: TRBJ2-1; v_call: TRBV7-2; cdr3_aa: CASSRSAVNEQFF
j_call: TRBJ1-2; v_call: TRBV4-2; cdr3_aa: CASSQERGDRDYGYTF
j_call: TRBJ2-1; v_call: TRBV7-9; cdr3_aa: CASSLTGKLGGQGSYNEQFF
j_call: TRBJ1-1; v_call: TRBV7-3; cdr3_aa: CASSFKGTDEAFF
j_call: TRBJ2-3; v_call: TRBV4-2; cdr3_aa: CASSQVIATSTDTQYF
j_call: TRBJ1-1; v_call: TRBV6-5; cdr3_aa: CASSYHLGQVGNTEAFF
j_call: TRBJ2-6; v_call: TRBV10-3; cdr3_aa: CAISESGSGPYSGANVLTF